This entry features one TCR beta chain sequence. Its specificity is not known. It may be a read error: a sequence one base away is much more abundant. TCR beta CDR3 sequences were amplified from RNA transcripts. The HTBI primer set was used in a first-round RT-PCR of the TCR CDR3. MiXCR, run by TCRdb on the multiplex PCR reads, gives a single entry per CDR3 protein. The sample has approximately 430,000 distinct CDR3 sequences, about a sixth seen once. The source of the sample is a study of T cells in Graves' hyperthyroidism and ophthalmopathy. General study points: Most clonotypes expanded in thyroid above 0.001 were likewise present in blood.

The CDR3 consists of 14 residues. Germline V CDR1 and CDR2: MDHEN, SYDVKM. Trimming removed 6 bases from V and 0 bases from J, with 12 bases in between. Hyperthyroidism of Graves' type that showed no ophthalmopathy progression within 18 months was stable. Clinical symptoms, serum thyroxine and TRAb, thyroid ultrasound and orbital computed tomography were used for the diagnoses. About 10 ml fresh peripheral blood yielded the PBMCs. The rearrangement links TRBV28 to TRBJ2-7, with D perhaps assigned TRBD1 or TRBD2 (6 bases each). The material sequenced was blood. This receptor was identified in a woman aged 18-29 years with Graves' hyperthyroidism. In DNA form, the CDR3 reads TGTGCCAGCAGAGTAGGGGGGAGCTCCTACGAGCAGTACTTC. This gives the protein CASRVGGSSYEQYF.